Shown below are 31 T cell receptor beta chains from a single sample sequenced in a study of T cells in Graves' hyperthyroidism and ophthalmopathy. RNA transcripts provided the source from which TCR beta CDR3 regions were amplified. HTBI primers were the set used in a first-round RT-PCR of the TCR CDR3. TCRdb re-derived calls from the multiplex PCR reads in MiXCR, one entry per CDR3 protein. The table includes fewer than 450,000 distinct CDR3 sequences, about 18% detected once. Sequencing was done on a sample of blood. Every receptor here comes from a woman in her thirties with Graves' hyperthyroidism that later progressed to Graves' ophthalmopathy.

The table lists this clonotype with a few counts. The junction departs from germline at one end; a sequencing error may be responsible. The V and J genes are TRBV7-9 and TRBJ1-1; the match to TRBD1 covers 10 bases. CDR3 length: 16 residues. Per germline, CDR1 SEHNR and CDR2 FQNEAQ (reference sequence). CDR3 DNA: TGTGCCAGCAGCTCCGGGACAGGGGTTGTGAAGACTGAAGCTTTCTTT. Translation: CASSSGTGVVKTEAFF.

The table lists this clonotype with many counts. J is TRBJ1-1 and V is TRBV7-2, with 8 nucleotides matching TRBD1. The trim removed 5 bases at V and 4 bases at J, leaving 9 bases unmatched. This CDR3 region has 15 residues. Germline V gives CDR1 SGHTA, CDR2 FQGNSA. The CDR3 region has the DNA TGTGCCAGCAGCCGCAGTGGACAGGGTGGCACTGAAGCTTTCTTT. This gives the protein CASSRSGQGGTEAFF. Combining the CDR3 with reference TRBV7-2 and TRBJ1-1 gives the whole variable domain GAGVSQSPSNKVTEKGKDVELRCDPISGHTALYWYRQSLGQGLEFLIYFQGNSAPDKSGLPSDRFSAERTGGSVSTLTIQRTQQEDSAVYLCASSRSGQGGTEAFFGQGTRLTVV.

This clonotype was seen more than once but under ten times. CDR3 residues: CASSQADVTLYNEQFF. The CDR3 coding sequence is TGCGCCAGCAGCCAAGCGGACGTCACGTTATACAATGAGCAGTTCTTC. The chain joins TRBV4-1 to TRBJ2-1; D is undetermined. CDR1 and CDR2 from the germline V gene are MGHRA and YSYEKL. The CDR3 length is 16 residues. V lost 1 base, J lost 4 bases, and 14 bases lay in between.

This chain connects TRBV19 to TRBJ1-1; perhaps TRBD1 as D (6 bases). This CDR3 spans 15 amino acids. V lost 6 bases and J 0 bases, leaving 14 bases between the germline ends. In germline, CDR1 is LNHDA, CDR2 SQIVND (reference sequence). CDR3 protein: CASRSRGSVNTEAFF. The CDR3, as DNA: TGTGCCAGTAGATCCAGGGGATCCGTGAACACTGAAGCTTTCTTT.

The chain couples TRBV13 to TRBJ2-1, with TRBD2 identical over 7 bases. Germline CDR1 PRHDT, CDR2 FYEKMQ (reference sequence). V shed 5 bases and J 4 bases; nucleotides not matched to a gene: 5. The length of the CDR3 is 14 residues. The CDR3 loop reads CASSRLRGYNEQFF. The CDR3 DNA reads as TGTGCCAGCAGCCGCCTGCGGGGGTACAATGAGCAGTTCTTC.

This clonotype was observed at least ten times. The rearrangement links TRBV5-5 to TRBJ1-6, with D possibly being TRBD1 (6 bases). V was pared by 4 bases and J by 10 bases, with 18 bases between. CDR1 is SGHKS and CDR2 is YYEKEE in the germline V gene (reference sequence). CDR3 length equals 15 residues. The CDR3 region has the DNA TGTGCCAGCAGCGGGGGCTCGGGGGCAGGGTCACCCCTCCACTTT. Translating gives CASSGGSGAGSPLHF.

V is TRBV4-1 and J is TRBJ1-5; a weak D match, TRBD1 (5 bases). Trimming left V 1 base short and J 2 bases short, with 12 bases between. This CDR3 is built from 16 residues. Germline CDR1 MGHRA, CDR2 YSYEKL. The CDR3 is CASSQGHSGGNQPQHF. The CDR3 coding sequence is TGCGCCAGCAGCCAAGGACATTCGGGGGGCAATCAGCCCCAGCATTTT.

This clonotype was seen many times. V and J are TRBV19 and TRBJ2-5; 10 positions agree with TRBD2. The CDR3 spans 18 residues. Germline loops: CDR1 LNHDA, CDR2 SQIVND (reference sequence). Germline trimming cut 4 bases from V and 5 bases from J; bases unmatched to any gene: 16. CDR3 loop: CASSTYVTSGLLAETQYF. The CDR3 DNA follows: TGTGCCAGTAGTACCTATGTGACTAGCGGGCTTTTGGCGGAGACCCAGTACTTC.

This clonotype has at least ten counts. The V and J genes are TRBV11-2 and TRBJ1-5; D perhaps matches TRBD1 (5 bases). This CDR3 has 15 amino acids. Germline assignment: CDR1 SGHAT and CDR2 FQNNGV. Trimming took 1 base from V and 5 from J, leaving 12 bases between them. The CDR3 protein is CASSLAGGSDQPQHF. The CDR3 region has the DNA TGTGCCAGCAGCTTAGCCGGGGGGTCAGATCAGCCCCAGCATTTT.

This clonotype was seen at least ten times. The chain joins TRBV19 to TRBJ1-5; D ambiguous. Deletions cut 9 bases from V and 5 bases from J, with 11 bases between. Germline CDR1 LNHDA, CDR2 SQIVND (reference sequence). The CDR3 extends over 12 amino acids. The CDR3 sequence is CASKYSDQPQHF. As DNA, the CDR3 is TGTGCCAGCAAATACAGCGATCAGCCCCAGCATTTT.

The rearrangement uses TRBV9 and TRBJ2-6; D gene unclear. V shed 0 bases and J shed 0 bases, with 7 bases lying between them. This CDR3 is 16 amino acids long. CDR1 is SGDLS, CDR2 YYNGEE, per germline. This CDR3 is CASSVATGSGANVLTF. As DNA, the CDR3 is TGTGCCAGCAGCGTAGCAACCGGCTCTGGGGCCAACGTCCTGACTTTC.

The rearrangement links TRBV19 to TRBJ2-3; D might be TRBD2 (6 bases). V was pared by 5 bases and J by 4 bases, with 22 bases between. Germline V gene lookup returns CDR1 LNHDA and CDR2 SQIVND (reference sequence). The CDR3 extends over 17 amino acids. Written as DNA, the CDR3 is TGTGCCAGTAGTCCACCCCTGAAGCGGGCGAGGTCAGATACGCAGTATTTT. Amino acid sequence: CASSPPLKRARSDTQYF.

A few counts support this clonotype. This chain links TRBV20-1 with TRBJ1-2; D is undetermined. Germline V gives CDR1 DFQATT, CDR2 SNEGSKA (reference sequence). The CDR3 length is 12 residues. V lost 5 bases, J lost 2 bases, and 9 bases lay in between. CDR3: CSALNGNYGYTF. Written as DNA, the CDR3 is TGCAGTGCTCTAAACGGGAACTATGGCTACACCTTC.

This clonotype was seen at least ten times. The rearrangement links TRBV28 to TRBJ2-1; 9 bases are a match to TRBD2. The CDR3 has 16 amino acids. Germline lookup yields CDR1 MDHEN and CDR2 SYDVKM. The J segment lost 10 bases and the V segment lost 1 base, leaving 11 bases of the junction unmatched. The CDR3 nucleotides read TGTGCCAGCAGTTTATATCGTCGAGCGGGAGGCTCCGAGCAGTTCTTC. Translated: CASSLYRRAGGSEQFF.

This clonotype was counted only a few times. The chain joins TRBV2 to TRBJ2-2; D perhaps matches TRBD2 (5 bases). In germline, CDR1 is SNHLY, CDR2 FYNNEI. The V end lost 4 bases, the J end lost 8 bases, and 17 bases lay between the germline ends. The length of the CDR3 is 15 residues. CDR3 protein: CASSGSGLLGGELFF. The CDR3 region has the DNA TGTGCCAGCAGTGGTTCGGGGTTGCTTGGGGGGGAGCTGTTTTTT.

This clonotype occurred many times. J is TRBJ2-2 and V is TRBV7-9; 8 nucleotides match TRBD1. This CDR3 is 16 amino acids long. With 5 bases clipped from V and 6 bases from J, the junction kept 11 bases outside the gene matches. Germline CDR1 is SEHNR and CDR2 is FQNEAQ (reference sequence). The CDR3 nucleotides are TGTGCCAGCAGCGATACGGACAGGGTTGCAGCCGGGGAGCTGTTTTTT. Encoded protein: CASSDTDRVAAGELFF.

This chain joins TRBV4-1 and TRBJ2-2; 8 nucleotides agree with TRBD2. Germline CDR1 and CDR2: MGHRA and YSYEKL. J was trimmed by 3 bases and V by 7 bases; bases with no gene match: 4. This CDR3 comprises 14 residues. The CDR3 region is CASKTSGYTGELFF. CDR3 bases: TGCGCCAGCAAAACTAGCGGCTACACCGGGGAGCTGTTTTTT.

A few counts support this clonotype. The chain is built from TRBV6-1 and TRBJ1-2; D ambiguous. Germline-derived CDR1 and CDR2 are MNHNS and SASEGT. V dropped 5 bases and J dropped 5 bases, with 18 bases sitting between them. The CDR3 length is 15 residues. The DNA of the CDR3 is TGTGCCAGCAGTCCAGTGGACGGGCGTTTGTATGGCTACACCTTC. Amino acids: CASSPVDGRLYGYTF.

V is TRBV14 and J is TRBJ2-3; TRBD2 is a possible D gene (5 bases). V lost 4 bases, J lost 1 base, and 12 bases lay in between. This CDR3 is built from 15 residues. Germline V gene lookup returns CDR1 SGHDN and CDR2 FVKESK. CDR3 protein: CASSPRNSGTDTQYF. The CDR3 nucleotides read TGTGCCAGCAGCCCGAGGAATAGCGGCACAGATACGCAGTATTTT.

This clonotype was detected many times. The chain carries TRBV5-1 and TRBJ1-1; no definite D call. The CDR3 is 15 residues long. Trimming removed 0 bases at V and 0 bases at J, with 9 bases between. The germline V gene encodes CDR1 SGHRS and CDR2 YFSETQ. CDR3 DNA sequence: TGCGCCAGCAGCTTGGAGACAAGTATGAACACTGAAGCTTTCTTT. As protein: CASSLETSMNTEAFF. Supplemented by reference TRBV5-1 and TRBJ1-1, the full variable domain reads KAGVTQTPRYLIKTRGQQVTLSCSPISGHRSVSWYQQTPGQGLQFLFEYFSETQRNKGNFPGRFSGRQFSNSRSEMNVSTLELGDSALYLCASSLETSMNTEAFFGQGTRLTVV.

The V gene is TRBV27, the J gene TRBJ2-7; D is unclear. CDR3 length: 14 residues. Trimming left V 3 bases short and J 0 bases short, with 9 bases between. Germline assignment: CDR1 MNHEY and CDR2 SMNVEV (reference sequence). The CDR3 is CASSFGQVSYEQYF. Here the CDR3 DNA reads TGTGCCAGCAGTTTCGGTCAGGTCTCCTACGAGCAGTACTTC.

With regard to this clonotype: This likely comes from a read error, as the CDR3 has no conserved phenylalanine or tryptophan at its end. V gene TRBV11-2 combines with J gene TRBJ2-7; the D is unclear. From germline, CDR1 is SGHAT and CDR2 FQNNGV. There are 13 residues in the CDR3. The CDR3 DNA is TGTGCCAGCACCTCTGGCGGTCCCTACGATCAGTACTCC. It codes for CASTSGGPYDQYS.

In this sample, this clonotype turned up many times. V is TRBV2 and J is TRBJ2-7; tentative D call: TRBD1 (5 bases). Trimming left V 1 base short and J 5 bases short, with 15 bases between. Germline V gene sequence: CDR1 SNHLY, CDR2 FYNNEI. The CDR3 runs to 15 residues. The CDR3 nucleotides are TGTGCCAGCAGTGAAGGACAGCTCAAGGCCCACGAGCAGTACTTC. This encodes CASSEGQLKAHEQYF.

This clonotype was detected ten times or more. The V gene is TRBV11-3, the J gene TRBJ2-3; 11 nucleotides match TRBD2. Germline CDR1 SGHNT, CDR2 YENEEA. The CDR3 has 15 residues. J gave up 4 bases and V 3 bases, and 3 bases lay outside the gene matches. The CDR3, as DNA: TGTGCCAGCAGCTTGGGACTAGCGGACTCAGATACGCAGTATTTT. As protein: CASSLGLADSDTQYF.

This clonotype was seen ten or more times. CDR3 amino acids: CASSFSGREETQYF. In DNA form, the CDR3 reads TGTGCCAGCAGTTTTAGCGGGAGGGAAGAGACCCAGTACTTC. The chain links TRBV2 to TRBJ2-5, with 11 bases fitting TRBD2. After removal of 5 bases from V and 3 bases from J, the junction contained 2 bases not matched to a gene. This CDR3 region has 14 residues. Germline V gives CDR1 SNHLY, CDR2 FYNNEI.

This clonotype showed up just a few times. The V gene is TRBV4-1, the J gene TRBJ1-1; no definite D call. The CDR3 runs 15 residues. From germline, CDR1 is MGHRA and CDR2 YSYEKL. Between the trimmed V and J ends, which lost 3 bases and 0 bases, there was a span of 11 bases. The CDR3 DNA follows: TGCGCCAGCAGCCATCCCTCCCCTCTGAACACTGAAGCTTTCTTT. It yields the protein CASSHPSPLNTEAFF.

V gene TRBV2 combines with J gene TRBJ2-3; TRBD2 agrees at 13 bases. The germline CDR1 and CDR2 sequences are SNHLY and FYNNEI. The V and J ends lost 6 bases and 3 bases, in that order; junction bases with no gene match: 6. This CDR3 has 16 residues. The CDR3 nucleotides are TGTGCCAGCAGCATCCCGGGACTAGCGGGGACAGATACGCAGTATTTT. Protein: CASSIPGLAGTDTQYF.

This clonotype has ten or more counts. This chain connects TRBV10-3 to TRBJ1-4; 7 bases fit TRBD1. Germline CDR1 ENHRY, CDR2 SYGVKD. The CDR3 contains 14 residues. J lost 2 bases, V lost 4 bases, and 1 base had no gene match. CDR3 sequence (DNA): TGTGCCATCAGTGCACAGGGGACTAATGAAAAACTGTTTTTT. It encodes CAISAQGTNEKLFF.

Many counts were recorded for this clonotype. In DNA form, the CDR3 reads TGTGCCAGCAGCTATAGGGACAGCCAGTCCTACGAGCAGTACTTC. Translated, it gives CASSYRDSQSYEQYF. The V call is TRBV11-2, the J call TRBJ2-7, with TRBD1 matching over 7 bases. The V gene end was trimmed by 4 bases and the J gene end by 1 base; junction bases not matched to a gene: 7. Germline V CDR1 and CDR2: SGHAT, FQNNGV. CDR3 length: 15 amino acids.

This clonotype was seen a single time. Here the CDR3 reads CASSLGPAMNTEAFF. In DNA form, the CDR3 reads TGCGCCAGCAGCTTGGGTCCAGCCATGAACACTGAAGCTTTCTTT. This rearrangement joins TRBV5-1 to TRBJ1-1; D ambiguous. In germline, CDR1 is SGHRS, CDR2 YFSETQ. The CDR3 has 15 amino acids. V lost 0 bases, J lost 0 bases, and 9 bases lay in between.

This clonotype was seen only a few times. The chain employs TRBV7-7 and TRBJ2-2; D call uncertain. V lost 4 bases and J 4 bases, leaving 7 bases between the germline ends. Germline values: CDR1 SSHAT, CDR2 FNYEAQ (reference sequence). This CDR3 has 13 residues. CDR3 nucleotide sequence: TGTGCCAGCAGCTCCCCAGCCACCGGGGAGCTGTTTTTT. It translates to CASSSPATGELFF.